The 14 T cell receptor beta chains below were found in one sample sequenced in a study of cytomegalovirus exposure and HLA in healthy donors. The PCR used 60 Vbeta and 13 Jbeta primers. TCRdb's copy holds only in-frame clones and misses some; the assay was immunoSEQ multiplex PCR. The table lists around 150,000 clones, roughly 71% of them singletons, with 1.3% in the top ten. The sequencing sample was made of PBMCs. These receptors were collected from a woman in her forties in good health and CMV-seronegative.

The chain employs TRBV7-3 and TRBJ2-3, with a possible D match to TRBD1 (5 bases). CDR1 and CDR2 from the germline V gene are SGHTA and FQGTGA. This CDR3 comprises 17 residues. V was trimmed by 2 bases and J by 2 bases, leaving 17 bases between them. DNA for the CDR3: TGTGCCAGCAGCTTAGGGTGGAAGGGGCCCTACACAGATACGCAGTATTTT. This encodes CASSLGWKGPYTDTQYF.

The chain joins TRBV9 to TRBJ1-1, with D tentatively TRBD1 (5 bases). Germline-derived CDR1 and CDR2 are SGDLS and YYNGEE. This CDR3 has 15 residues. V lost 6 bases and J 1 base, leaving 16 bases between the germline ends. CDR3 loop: CASTPPGGRNTEAFF. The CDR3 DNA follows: TGTGCCAGCACCCCACCGGGGGGGAGGAACACTGAAGCTTTCTTT.

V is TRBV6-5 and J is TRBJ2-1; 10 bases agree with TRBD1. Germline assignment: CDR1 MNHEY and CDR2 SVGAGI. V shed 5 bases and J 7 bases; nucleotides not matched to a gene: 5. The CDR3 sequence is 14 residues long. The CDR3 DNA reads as TGTGCCAGCAGTCGACCGGGACAGGGGAATGAGCAGTTCTTC. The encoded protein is CASSRPGQGNEQFF.

CDR3 nucleotide sequence: TGTGCCAGTAAACACAGGGGAGACAATCAGCCCCAGCATTTT. This sequence encodes CASKHRGDNQPQHF. The rearrangement links TRBV19 to TRBJ1-5, with 7 bases matching TRBD1. CDR1 is LNHDA, CDR2 SQIVND, per germline (reference sequence). This CDR3 comprises 14 residues. V lost 7 bases, J lost 3 bases, and 6 bases stayed unmatched. Using reference TRBV19 and TRBJ1-5 for the parts outside the CDR3, the full variable domain is DGGITQSPKYLFRKEGQNVTLSCEQNLNHDAMYWYRQDPGQGLRLIYYSQIVNDFQKGDIAEGYSVSREKKESFPLTVTSAQKNPTAFYLCASKHRGDNQPQHFGDGTRLSIL.

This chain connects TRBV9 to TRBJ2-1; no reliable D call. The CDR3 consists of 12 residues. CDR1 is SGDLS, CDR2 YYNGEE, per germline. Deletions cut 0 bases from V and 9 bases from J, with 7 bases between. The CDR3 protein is CASSVDGGEQFF. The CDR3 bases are TGTGCCAGCAGCGTAGACGGTGGTGAGCAGTTCTTC.

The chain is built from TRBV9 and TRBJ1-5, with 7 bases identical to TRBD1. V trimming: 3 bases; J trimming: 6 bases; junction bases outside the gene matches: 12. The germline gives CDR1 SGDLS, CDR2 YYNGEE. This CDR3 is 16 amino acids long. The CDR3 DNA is TGTGCCAGCAGCGCTGAAGACAGGGCCTTGGGTCAGCCCCAGCATTTT. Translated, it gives CASSAEDRALGQPQHF.

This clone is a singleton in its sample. The CDR3 protein is CARTTGSNTGELFF. The CDR3 DNA reads as TGTGCCAGGACCACAGGATCGAACACCGGGGAGCTGTTTTTT. The rearrangement uses TRBV7-9 and TRBJ2-2, with a possible D match to TRBD1 (5 bases). The CDR3 runs 14 residues. Deletions cut 9 bases from V and 0 bases from J, with 11 bases between. Germline assignment: CDR1 SEHNR and CDR2 FQNEAQ (reference sequence). Supplemented by reference TRBV7-9 and TRBJ2-2, the full variable domain reads DTGVSQNPRHKITKRGQNVTFRCDPISEHNRLYWYRQTLGQGPEFLTYFQNEAQLEKSRLLSDRFSAERPKGSFSTLEIQRTEQGDSAMYLCARTTGSNTGELFFGEGSRLTVL.

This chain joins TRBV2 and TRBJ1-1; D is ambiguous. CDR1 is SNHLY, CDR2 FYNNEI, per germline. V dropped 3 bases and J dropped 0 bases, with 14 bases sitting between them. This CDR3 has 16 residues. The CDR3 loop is CASSDDTRSMNTEAFF. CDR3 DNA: TGTGCCAGCAGTGATGATACCCGAAGCATGAACACTGAAGCTTTCTTT.

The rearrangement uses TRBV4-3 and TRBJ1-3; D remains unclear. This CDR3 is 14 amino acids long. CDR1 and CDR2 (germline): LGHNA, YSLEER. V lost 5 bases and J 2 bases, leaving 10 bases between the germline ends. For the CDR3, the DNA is TGCGCCAGCAGCGAAGTGAGAACTGGAAACACCATATATTTT. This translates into CASSEVRTGNTIYF.

The CDR3 region is CASSLQLGVQSPLHF. In nucleotides, the CDR3 is TGTGCCAGCAGCTTACAGCTCGGGGTTCAGTCACCCCTCCACTTT. The V and J genes are TRBV7-2 and TRBJ1-6, with D uncertain. Germline-derived CDR1 and CDR2 are SGHTA and FQGNSA. CDR3 size: 15 residues. V lost 2 bases and J 10 bases, leaving 15 bases between the germline ends.

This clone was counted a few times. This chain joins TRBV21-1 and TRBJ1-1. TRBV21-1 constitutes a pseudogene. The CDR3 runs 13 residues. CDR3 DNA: TGTGCCAGCAGCATCCCCTCGAACACTGAAGCTTTCTTT. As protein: CASSIPSNTEAFF.

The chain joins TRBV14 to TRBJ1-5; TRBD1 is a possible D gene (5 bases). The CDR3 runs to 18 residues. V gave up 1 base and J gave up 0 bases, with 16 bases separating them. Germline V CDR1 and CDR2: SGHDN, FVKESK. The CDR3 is CASSQGQPSLYSNQPQHF. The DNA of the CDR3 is TGTGCCAGCAGCCAAGGACAGCCGAGCCTGTATAGCAATCAGCCCCAGCATTTT.

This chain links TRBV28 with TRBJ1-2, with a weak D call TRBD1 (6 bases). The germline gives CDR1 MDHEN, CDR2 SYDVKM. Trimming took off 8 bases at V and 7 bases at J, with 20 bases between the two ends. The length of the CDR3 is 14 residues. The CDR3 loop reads CASRNSGGLGGYTF. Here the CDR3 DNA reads TGTGCCAGCCGAAACTCCGGGGGGCTGGGTGGCTACACCTTC.

This CDR3 is CASSPPGRGNEKLFF. CDR3 bases: TGTGCCAGCTCACCACCCGGTCGGGGTAATGAAAAACTGTTTTTT. V gene TRBV18 combines with J gene TRBJ1-4; D is uncertain. The germline V gene has CDR1 KGHSH and CDR2 LQKENI. This CDR3 comprises 15 residues. The V end was cut by 0 bases, the J end by 4 bases, with 9 bases between.